This T cell receptor beta chain was captured by sequencing in a study of CD8+CD57+ T cells in acquired aplastic anemia. In regard to this clonotype: Its antigen is unknown.

The study's findings and limits: Found in both controls and patients were approximately 30 CD8+ CDR3 sequences.

Before being chosen for sequencing, patients had shown CD8+CD57+ cell expansion by flow cytometry. TCR beta VDJ combinations and CDR3 sequences were profiled from genomic DNA. TCRdb re-analysed the reads in MiXCR, keeping a single row per CDR3 protein. The sample lists more than 200,000 distinct CDR3 sequences; less than 60% were seen once. Per the germline V gene, CDR1 is SGHRS and CDR2 is YFSETQ. V was clipped by 5 bases and J by 7 bases; unmatched bases: 9. CDR3 size: 15 residues. This chain connects TRBV5-1 to TRBJ2-1; TRBD2 aligns across 10 bases. The material sequenced was sorted CD4+, CD8+, or CD8+CD57+ T cells (not recorded which) from PBMCs. This clonotype originated in a human donor with aplastic anemia. The CDR3 sequence is CASRRPLAGENEQFF. CDR3 nucleotide sequence: TGCGCCAGCAGACGGCCCCTAGCGGGGGAAAATGAGCAGTTCTTC.